Shown below are 22 T cell receptor beta chains from a single sample sequenced in a study of cytomegalovirus exposure and HLA in healthy donors listed by TCRdb under 2017. Library preparation was by the immunoSEQ multiplex PCR assay. A mixture of 60 forward primers for TCR Vbeta segments and 13 reverse primers for TCR Jbeta segments was used in the multiplex PCR. This immuneACCESS table, as held by TCRdb, lists in-frame sequences with V and J called but not all clones. Of the missing ones, under half trace to an unresolved V gene in checked studies; the others have no known cause. The sample table holds 100,000 to 120,000 clones, of which more than 60% were seen once. 2.1% of the sample comes from the top ten. Sequencing was done on a sample of PBMCs. The receptor source for this set is a man aged 25 to 40 in good health and CMV-seronegative.

The chain employs TRBV2 and TRBJ2-7; 9 bases fit TRBD1. CDR3 length: 14 amino acids. The V segment lost 9 bases and the J segment 1 base; nucleotides outside the gene matches: 7. Looked up from germline, CDR1 is SNHLY and CDR2 is FYNNEI. The CDR3 spells CASDSGQGSYEQYF. In nucleotides, the CDR3 is TGTGCCAGTGACTCGGGACAGGGATCCTACGAGCAGTACTTC.

This clone was observed once. The chain combines TRBV2 with TRBJ2-2; TRBD2 matches at 8 bases. Germline V gene lookup returns CDR1 SNHLY and CDR2 FYNNEI. The CDR3 loop spans 16 amino acids. Trimming removed 2 bases from V and 2 bases from J; junction bases left unmatched: 4. CDR3 nucleotides: TGTGCCAGCAGTGAAAGCGGGAGACCCAACACCGGGGAGCTGTTTTTT. Protein product: CASSESGRPNTGELFF.

This clone was counted only a few times. The chain joins TRBV25-1 to TRBJ2-7, with 10 bases fitting TRBD1. The length of the CDR3 is 14 residues. The V gene's germline CDR1 is MGHDK and CDR2 SYGVNS. J lost 6 bases, V lost 5 bases, and 7 bases had no gene match. For the CDR3, the DNA is TGTGCCAGCAGTAAGGACAGGGGGACAAGCGAGCAGTACTTC. Amino acid sequence: CASSKDRGTSEQYF.

Note on this clone: The germline gene is not matched at one end of the junction; a read error may be the cause. This rearrangement joins TRBV7-9 to TRBJ1-1, with TRBD1 matching 7 bases. The CDR3 is 13 amino acids. Germline V gene sequence: CDR1 SEHNR, CDR2 FQNEAQ (reference sequence). The CDR3 bases are TGTTCCAGCAGCTTTACAGGGGACACTGAAGCTTTCTTT. Encoded protein: CSSSFTGDTEAFF.

The chain links TRBV5-1 to TRBJ2-3; 10 bases agree with TRBD1. The germline gives CDR1 SGHRS, CDR2 YFSETQ. With 4 bases clipped from V and 2 bases from J, the junction kept 7 bases outside the gene matches. The CDR3 extends over 16 amino acids. CDR3 sequence (DNA): TGCGCCAGCAGCCCGGGACAGGGGATTCCCACAGATACGCAGTATTTT. This sequence encodes CASSPGQGIPTDTQYF.

The table lists this clone with a few counts. This CDR3 is also generated by other DNA sequences in the sample. The J gene is TRBJ1-1, the V gene TRBV6-5; D gene ambiguous. V was pared by 0 bases and J by 5 bases, with 7 bases between. This CDR3 contains 13 residues. Per germline, CDR1 MNHEY and CDR2 SVGAGI. CDR3 coding DNA: TGTGCCAGCAGTTACTCGACCGGGACTGAAGCTTTCTTT. Its protein product is CASSYSTGTEAFF.

The rearrangement uses TRBV7-2 and TRBJ1-2; tentatively, D is TRBD1 (6 bases). Germline loops: CDR1 SGHTA, CDR2 FQGNSA. Trimming stripped 3 bases from V and 1 base from J, with 9 bases between. CDR3 length: 14 residues. CDR3 protein: CASSLQGSNYGYTF. CDR3 in DNA: TGTGCCAGCAGCTTGCAGGGGAGTAACTATGGCTACACCTTC.

This chain joins TRBV9 and TRBJ2-3; D perhaps matches TRBD2 (6 bases). The V and J ends lost 5 bases and 2 bases respectively, with 18 bases between them. CDR1 is SGDLS and CDR2 is YYNGEE in the germline V gene. The CDR3 loop spans 16 amino acids. The CDR3 coding sequence is TGTGCCAGCAGGGTCTCTACGGGAGTAATCACAGATACGCAGTATTTT. This encodes CASRVSTGVITDTQYF.

This chain connects TRBV11-2 to TRBJ2-7; 8 bases line up with TRBD1. V lost 4 bases, J lost 6 bases, and 11 bases stayed unmatched. Germline loops: CDR1 SGHAT, CDR2 FQNNGV. This CDR3 spans 15 amino acids. The CDR3 loop reads CASSSRTGSNGEQYF. The DNA for the CDR3 is TGTGCCAGCAGCTCCCGGACAGGGTCGAATGGCGAGCAGTACTTC. The entire variable domain, with the rest obtained from reference TRBV11-2 and TRBJ2-7, is as follows: EAGVAQSPRYKIIEKRQSVAFWCNPISGHATLYWYQQILGQGPKLLIQFQNNGVVDDSQLPKDRFSAERLKGVDSTLKIQPAKLEDSAVYLCASSSRTGSNGEQYFGPGTRLTVT.

The rearrangement joins TRBV5-4 to TRBJ2-2; perhaps TRBD1 as D (6 bases). The V gene lost 5 bases and the J gene lost 5 bases, with 16 bases spanning the gap. The CDR3 runs to 15 residues. CDR1 and CDR2 from the germline V gene are SGHNT and YYREEE (reference sequence). The DNA of the CDR3 is TGTGCCAGCAGTTACCGGGACATGATGACCGGGGAGCTGTTTTTT. Translation gives CASSYRDMMTGELFF.

This clone appeared once. The V and J genes are TRBV6-5 and TRBJ2-3; no clear D gene. Germline values: CDR1 MNHEY, CDR2 SVGAGI. The CDR3 length is 13 residues. V was pared by 3 bases and J by 5 bases, with 9 bases between. CDR3 protein: CASSYVLRDTQYF. DNA of the CDR3: TGTGCCAGCAGTTATGTGCTAAGAGATACGCAGTATTTT.

The V and J genes are TRBV19 and TRBJ2-7, with D possibly TRBD2 on 6 matching bases. The V and J ends lost 1 base and 2 bases respectively, with 15 bases between them. Germline CDR1 LNHDA, CDR2 SQIVND (reference sequence). This CDR3 is 16 amino acids long. The CDR3 sequence: CASSIVWRGVPYEQYF. The CDR3, as DNA: TGTGCCAGTAGTATAGTTTGGAGGGGAGTCCCCTACGAGCAGTACTTC.

This sequence joins TRBV7-9 and TRBJ2-7, with D unresolved. The V gene lost 4 bases and the J gene lost 0 bases, with 10 bases spanning the gap. This CDR3 contains 14 residues. Germline assignment: CDR1 SEHNR and CDR2 FQNEAQ (reference sequence). CDR3 in amino acids: CASSSEVSSYEQYF. In DNA, the CDR3 is TGTGCCAGCAGCTCAGAGGTTAGCTCCTACGAGCAGTACTTC.

V gene TRBV7-8 combines with J gene TRBJ1-2; perhaps TRBD1 as D (5 bases). Per germline, CDR1 SGHVS and CDR2 FQNEAQ. Trimming took 6 bases from V and 5 from J, leaving 16 bases between them. This CDR3 spans 14 amino acids. DNA for the CDR3: TGTGCCAGCAGAGGAGTAGAGACAGAGTATGGCTACACCTTC. Translation: CASRGVETEYGYTF. Variable domain in full (rest from reference TRBV7-8 and TRBJ1-2): GAGVSQSPRYKVAKRGQDVALRCDPISGHVSLFWYQQALGQGPEFLTYFQNEAQLDKSGLPSDRFFAERPEGSVSTLKIQRTQQEDSAVYLCASRGVETEYGYTFGSGTRLTVV.

This clone appeared once. The gene calls are TRBV14 and TRBJ1-2; D possibly corresponds to TRBD1 (5 bases). Germline V gene data show CDR1 as SGHDN and CDR2 as FVKESK. V lost 4 bases and J lost 1, with 16 bases in between. The CDR3 extends over 16 amino acids. In DNA form, the CDR3 reads TGTGCCAGCAGCCTCAGGGCCGGGGGGATTAACTATGGCTACACCTTC. Encoded protein: CASSLRAGGINYGYTF.

The chain links TRBV6-1 to TRBJ1-1; D remains ambiguous. CDR1 MNHNS and CDR2 SASEGT come from the germline V gene. The CDR3 runs 12 residues. The V and J ends lost 11 bases and 2 bases respectively, with 12 bases between them. The CDR3 nucleotides read TGTGCCGCCCTGGAGGTTAACACTGAAGCTTTCTTT. Its translation: CAALEVNTEAFF.

This chain connects TRBV29-1 to TRBJ2-3; TRBD1 agrees at 11 bases. CDR3 size: 21 residues. V lost 3 bases and J lost 1; bases outside the gene matches: 21. Germline CDR1 reads SQVTM; CDR2 reads ANQGSEA. The CDR3 loop reads CSVDGAGTGGRPGLGTDTQYF. CDR3 nucleotide sequence: TGCAGCGTTGATGGGGCCGGGACAGGGGGAAGGCCGGGACTCGGCACAGATACGCAGTATTTT.

V is TRBV5-1 and J is TRBJ1-6; D remains ambiguous. Trimming took 1 base from V and 7 from J, leaving 12 bases between them. In germline, CDR1 is SGHRS, CDR2 YFSETQ. The CDR3 contains 15 residues. CDR3 region: CASSLPDSGNSPLHF. CDR3 DNA: TGCGCCAGCAGCTTGCCGGACTCGGGGAATTCACCCCTCCACTTT.

The V call is TRBV5-4, the J call TRBJ1-6, with a possible D match to TRBD1 (6 bases). CDR1 and CDR2 from the germline V gene are SGHNT and YYREEE (reference sequence). This CDR3 contains 14 residues. V was trimmed by 2 bases and J by 8 bases, leaving 11 bases between them. The DNA of the CDR3 is TGTGCCAGCAGCTTACAGGGTTCAGATTCACCCCTCCACTTT. The encoded protein is CASSLQGSDSPLHF.

V and J are TRBV6-5 and TRBJ2-7, with a tentative D call TRBD1 (6 bases). The CDR3 runs 13 residues. V gave up 4 bases and J gave up 7 bases, with 14 bases separating them. Germline CDR1 MNHEY, CDR2 SVGAGI. The CDR3 region has the DNA TGTGCCAGCAGTTTTCCCAGGGGCGGGGAGCAGTACTTC. It specifies CASSFPRGGEQYF.

The chain links TRBV25-1 to TRBJ1-1; 8 bases are shared with TRBD1. Trimming took 5 bases from V and 7 from J; bases not matched to a gene: 6. The CDR3 is made up of 13 amino acids. The germline CDR1 and CDR2 sequences are MGHDK and SYGVNS. In DNA, the CDR3 is TGTGCCAGCAGTCGCAGGGGGCGGGGTGAAGCTTTCTTT. Its translation is CASSRRGRGEAFF. Based on the CDR3 plus reference TRBV25-1 and TRBJ1-1, the full variable domain is EADIYQTPRYLVIGTGKKITLECSQTMGHDKMYWYQQDPGMELHLIHYSYGVNSTEKGDLSSESTVSRIRTEHFPLTLESARPSHTSQYLCASSRRGRGEAFFGQGTRLTVV.

The chain links TRBV7-9 to TRBJ2-5; a weak D match, TRBD1 (6 bases). CDR1 is SEHNR, CDR2 FQNEAQ, per germline (reference sequence). The CDR3 consists of 14 residues. The V end lost 4 bases, the J end lost 4 bases, and 13 bases lay between the germline ends. The CDR3 sequence is CASSSTGSGETQYF. CDR3 coding DNA: TGTGCCAGCAGCTCAACAGGGAGCGGAGAGACCCAGTACTTC.